These 23 T cell receptor beta chains were all obtained from the same sample, sequenced in a study. TCRdb itself ran the 5' RACE reads through MiXCR, one entry per CDR3 protein. The sample gives approximately 40,000 distinct CDR3 sequences, about 29% of which show up once; just over 4% is in the top ten. The sample comprised tumor-infiltrating memory CD4+ T cells sorted from the breast tumor. The subset denotes: memory CD4+ T cells, CD4+CD45RO+CD25-. The source is a female donor with breast cancer.

DNA of the CDR3: TGTGCCAGCAGTTTGCAGAGGTCCGAGCAGTACTTC. Encoded protein: CASSLQRSEQYF. The gene calls are TRBV28 and TRBJ2-7; no clear D. Germline CDR1 is MDHEN and CDR2 is SYDVKM. The CDR3 is 12 residues long. Deletions cut 3 bases from V and 6 bases from J, with 9 bases between.

This clonotype was counted between two and nine times. The chain links TRBV27 to TRBJ2-2; tentatively, D is TRBD2 (6 bases). Trimming shortened V by 1 base and J by 6 bases, and 9 bases separated the two germline ends. The CDR3 covers 14 residues. In germline, CDR1 is MNHEY, CDR2 SMNVEV (reference sequence). The CDR3 protein is CASSLLEGPGELFF. CDR3 bases: TGTGCCAGCAGTTTATTGGAGGGCCCCGGGGAGCTGTTTTTT.

This clonotype showed up just a few times. V usage is TRBV6-1 and J usage is TRBJ1-1; 10 bases agree with TRBD1. The ends lost 3 bases at V and 10 bases at J; junction bases unmatched: 5. Germline V CDR1 and CDR2: MNHNS, SASEGT. The CDR3 runs 13 residues. CDR3 sequence: CASSEGGDRGAFF. The CDR3 coding sequence is TGTGCCAGCAGTGAGGGGGGGGACAGGGGAGCTTTCTTT.

The genes are TRBV9 and TRBJ2-2; D remains unclear. With 0 bases removed from V and 3 bases from J, the gap between germline ends came to 3 bases. The CDR3 covers 13 residues. CDR1 SGDLS and CDR2 YYNGEE come from the germline V gene. CDR3 nucleotide sequence: TGTGCCAGCAGCGTAGGGGACACCGGGGAGCTGTTTTTT. Its translation: CASSVGDTGELFF.

This clonotype came up a few times. The V gene is TRBV5-6, the J gene TRBJ1-1; tentative D call: TRBD1 (5 bases). The V end was cut by 4 bases, the J end by 7 bases, with 14 bases between. Looked up from germline, CDR1 is SGHDT and CDR2 is YYEEEE. There are 13 residues in the CDR3. The CDR3 region has the DNA TGTGCCAGCAGCCCCGACAGTAACTATGAAGCTTTCTTT. This gives the protein CASSPDSNYEAFF.

This rearrangement joins TRBV5-5 to TRBJ2-2; D is unresolved. The germline CDR1 and CDR2 sequences are SGHKS and YYEKEE (reference sequence). This CDR3 spans 16 amino acids. The V end was cut by 4 bases, the J end by 2 bases, with 15 bases between. In DNA, the CDR3 is TGTGCCAGCAGCAGTAAGACGGCCCCTAACACCGGGGAGCTGTTTTTT. This encodes CASSSKTAPNTGELFF.

J is TRBJ2-1 and V is TRBV12-3 or TRBV12-4, with D perhaps TRBD1 (6 bases). V was clipped by 6 bases and J by 9 bases, with 18 bases between them. The CDR3 contains 14 residues. DNA of the CDR3: TGTGCCAGCAGCCGAGGGGTGGGACAACCTGAGCAGTTCTTC. The encoded protein is CASSRGVGQPEQFF.

J is TRBJ2-7 and V is TRBV4-1, with D hard to call. The germline CDR1 and CDR2 sequences are MGHRA and YSYEKL. The CDR3 length is 13 residues. Trimming shortened V by 0 bases and J by 3 bases, and 6 bases separated the two germline ends. The CDR3 bases are TGCGCCAGCAGCCAAGAACGCTTCTACGAGCAGTACTTC. Translated: CASSQERFYEQYF.

The chain combines TRBV21-1 with TRBJ1-5; TRBD1, as called in the table, went unchecked against the DNA. TRBV21-1 is a pseudogene segment. CDR3 size: 18 residues. The CDR3 loop is CASSKGDSRSDSNQPQHF. CDR3 sequence (DNA): TGTGCCAGCAGCAAGGGGGACAGCCGGTCGGACAGCAATCAGCCCCAGCATTTT.

As to this clonotype: No conserved phenylalanine or tryptophan is present at the end of the CDR3, so a read error is the likely explanation. The V and J genes are TRBV27 and TRBJ1-5; a weak D match, TRBD1 (5 bases). The length of the CDR3 is 15 residues. The ends were cut back, 7 bases at V and 4 bases at J, with 17 bases in the middle. The germline gives CDR1 MNHEY, CDR2 SMNVEV (reference sequence). Here the CDR3 DNA reads TGTGCCAGCAACCCATTGGGGCCAGGTAATCAGCCCCAGCATTCT. Translation: CASNPLGPGNQPQHS.

V gene TRBV28 combines with J gene TRBJ2-4; tentatively, D is TRBD1 or TRBD2 (6 bases each). Trimming left V 3 bases short and J 11 bases short, with 14 bases between. CDR3 length equals 13 residues. The germline gives CDR1 MDHEN, CDR2 SYDVKM. The CDR3 loop is CASSLVERGVQYF. As DNA, the CDR3 is TGTGCCAGCAGTTTGGTGGAAAGGGGGGTTCAGTACTTC.

The table lists this clonotype with a few counts. The V and J genes are TRBV15 and TRBJ2-1; D tentatively reads TRBD1 or TRBD2 (6 bases each). Per germline, CDR1 LNHNV and CDR2 YYDKDF (reference sequence). Trimming took 0 bases from V and 4 from J, leaving 19 bases between them. The CDR3 contains 18 residues. Written as DNA, the CDR3 is TGTGCCACCAGCAGAGATTTAGGGGGGATAGCTCCATACAATGAGCAGTTCTTC. Translating gives CATSRDLGGIAPYNEQFF.

To note about this clonotype: A read error may explain this, as a much larger clone is one base away. The CDR3 DNA is TGTGCCAGCAGCTCTTCCGATCAGCCCCAGCATTTT. It translates to CASSSSDQPQHF. The V and J genes are TRBV7-9 and TRBJ1-5; no reliable D call. The V end lost 4 bases, the J end lost 5 bases, and 6 bases lay between the germline ends. The length of the CDR3 is 12 residues. The germline CDR1 and CDR2 sequences are SEHNR and FQNEAQ (reference sequence).

A remark on this clonotype: One junction end does not reproduce the germline sequence, and a read error may be involved. The gene calls are TRBV24-1 and TRBJ2-1; perhaps TRBD1 as D (5 bases). The CDR3 extends over 14 amino acids. Germline-derived CDR1 and CDR2 are KGHDR and SFDVKD. CDR3 nucleotides: TGTACCACCAGTGCCAGGGAAAAGAACAATGAGCAGTTCTTC. It translates to CTTSAREKNNEQFF.

This clonotype was recorded many times. This chain links TRBV5-1 with TRBJ1-4; maybe TRBD1 (5 bases). V was clipped by 4 bases and J by 8 bases, with 15 bases between them. Germline lookup yields CDR1 SGHRS and CDR2 YFSETQ. CDR3 length: 14 amino acids. CDR3 nucleotide sequence: TGCGCCAGCAGCAAAGGGACGGGACGGGAAAAACTGTTTTTT. This translates into CASSKGTGREKLFF.

The rearrangement links TRBV5-4 to TRBJ2-5; D tentatively fits TRBD1 or TRBD2 (5 bases each). Per germline, CDR1 SGHNT and CDR2 YYREEE (reference sequence). CDR3 length: 14 amino acids. V gave up 2 bases and J gave up 5 bases, with 13 bases separating them. In nucleotides, the CDR3 is TGTGCCAGCAGCTTAGCAGGGTCGGGGGAGACCCAGTACTTC. It specifies CASSLAGSGETQYF.

This clonotype was detected a few times. The chain links TRBV29-1 to TRBJ2-1; D not resolved. Trimming removed 6 bases from V and 4 bases from J, with 16 bases in between. The germline V gene has CDR1 SQVTM and CDR2 ANQGSEA. This CDR3 contains 14 residues. In DNA form, the CDR3 reads TGCAGCGTCCTCAGCGAAAGACGATACAATGAGCAGTTCTTC. Translation gives CSVLSERRYNEQFF.

This clonotype has only a few counts. This chain connects TRBV28 to TRBJ2-5; TRBD2 agrees at 7 bases. Germline CDR1 is MDHEN and CDR2 is SYDVKM. Losses at the gene ends were 7 bases for V and 3 bases for J; bases not matched to a gene: 11. The CDR3 length is 15 residues. CDR3 region: CASNVEGRGEETQYF. CDR3 nucleotide sequence: TGTGCCAGCAACGTTGAGGGGAGGGGTGAAGAGACCCAGTACTTC.

The chain carries TRBV6-2 or TRBV6-3 and TRBJ2-1, with D perhaps given as TRBD1 or TRBD2 (5 bases each). Trimming took off 4 bases at V and 3 bases at J, with 10 bases between the two ends. The CDR3 has 14 amino acids. Germline V lookup: CDR1 MNHEY, CDR2 SVGEGT. CDR3: CASSLRGDYNEQFF. In DNA form, the CDR3 reads TGTGCCAGCAGTTTGAGAGGGGACTACAATGAGCAGTTCTTC.

The rearrangement links TRBV9 to TRBJ2-7; 7 bases map to TRBD2. The CDR3 runs 14 residues. CDR1 SGDLS and CDR2 YYNGEE come from the germline V gene. J gave up 7 bases and V 6 bases, and 13 bases lay outside the gene matches. CDR3 nucleotides: TGTGCCAGCACACGGGACTCCCAAGCGGGAGAGCAGTACTTC. Its translation is CASTRDSQAGEQYF. Supplemented by reference TRBV9 and TRBJ2-7, the full variable domain reads DSGVTQTPKHLITATGQRVTLRCSPRSGDLSVYWYQQSLDQGLQFLIQYYNGEERAKGNILERFSAQQFPDLHSELNLSSLELGDSALYFCASTRDSQAGEQYFGPGTRLTVT.

This clonotype appeared many times. The rearrangement uses TRBV4-3 and TRBJ2-2, with 8 bases fitting TRBD2. The germline V gene has CDR1 LGHNA and CDR2 YSLEER. The CDR3 is made up of 18 amino acids. The V and J ends lost 5 bases and 4 bases, in that order; junction bases with no gene match: 15. The CDR3 DNA is TGCGCCAGCAGCTACTACGCCCCTATGGCGGGAGGCACCGGGGAGCTGTTTTTT. Residues: CASSYYAPMAGGTGELFF.

The V gene is TRBV27, the J gene TRBJ1-6; TRBD1 matches at 8 bases. The CDR3 is 14 amino acids. Germline CDR1 is MNHEY and CDR2 is SMNVEV (reference sequence). After removal of 1 base from V and 10 bases from J, the junction contained 3 bases not matched to a gene. CDR3 in amino acids: CASSLWTGPSPLHF. CDR3 in DNA: TGTGCCAGCAGTTTATGGACAGGGCCATCACCCCTCCACTTT.

In this sample, this clonotype turned up many times. The V gene is TRBV6-5, the J gene TRBJ1-4; 8 bases line up with TRBD1. Trimming took 6 bases from V and 5 from J; bases not matched to a gene: 8. The CDR3 runs to 15 residues. Germline V CDR1 and CDR2: MNHEY, SVGAGI. The CDR3 loop reads CASSSGTGPNEKLFF. The CDR3, as DNA: TGTGCCAGCAGCTCAGGGACAGGCCCCAATGAAAAACTGTTTTTT.